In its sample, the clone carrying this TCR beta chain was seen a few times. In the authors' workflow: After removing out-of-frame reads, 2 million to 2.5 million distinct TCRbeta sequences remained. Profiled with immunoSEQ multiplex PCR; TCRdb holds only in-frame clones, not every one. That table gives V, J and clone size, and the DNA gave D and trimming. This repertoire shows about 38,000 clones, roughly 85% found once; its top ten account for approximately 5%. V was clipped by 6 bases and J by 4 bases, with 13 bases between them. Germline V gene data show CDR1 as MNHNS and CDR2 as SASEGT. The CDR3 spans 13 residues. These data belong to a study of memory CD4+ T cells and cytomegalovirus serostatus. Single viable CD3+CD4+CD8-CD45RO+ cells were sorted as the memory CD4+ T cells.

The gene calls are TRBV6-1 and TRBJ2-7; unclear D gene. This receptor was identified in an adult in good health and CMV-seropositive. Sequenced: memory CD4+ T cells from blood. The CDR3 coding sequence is TGTGCCAGCAGCCTCTCAACAGTTTACGAGCAGTACTTC. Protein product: CASSLSTVYEQYF.